Following are 30 T cell receptor beta chains from one sample sequenced in a study of blood T cell repertoires in COVID-19. Assay used: immunoSEQ multiplex PCR; TCRdb lists only in-frame clones, some missing. The sample shows about 250,000 clones, around 88% of them seen only once. Sequencing was performed on peripheral blood. The receptors were gathered from a woman of 80 years or more with COVID-19, enrolled during active disease.

The chain links TRBV19 to TRBJ2-3; 14 bases match TRBD2. Germline V gene sequence: CDR1 LNHDA, CDR2 SQIVND (reference sequence). This CDR3 comprises 17 residues. J gave up 1 base and V 4 bases, and 4 bases lay outside the gene matches. CDR3 amino acids: CASSKTSGGVGTDTQYF. The CDR3 nucleotides read TGTGCCAGTAGTAAGACTAGCGGGGGGGTTGGCACAGATACGCAGTATTTT.

This clone was counted a single time. CDR3 sequence (DNA): TGTGCCAGCAGCTTAGGCGCCCGCGGGGGGTCACGTAGCACAGATACGCAGTATTTT. Translated: CASSLGARGGSRSTDTQYF. The chain has TRBV13 and TRBJ2-3, with 8 bases lining up with TRBD2. CDR1 and CDR2 from the germline V gene are PRHDT and FYEKMQ (reference sequence). This CDR3 region has 19 residues. Trimming cost V 0 bases and J 0 bases; bases outside gene matches: 11. The full variable domain, with the rest looked up from reference TRBV13 and TRBJ2-3, is AAGVIQSPRHLIKEKRETATLKCYPIPRHDTVYWYQQGPGQDPQFLISFYEKMQSDKGSIPDRFSAQQFSDYHSELNMSSLELGDSALYFCASSLGARGGSRSTDTQYFGPGTRLTVL.

This clone was detected only a few times. This rearrangement joins TRBV3-1 (or the pseudogene TRBV3-2) to TRBJ1-1; D is possibly TRBD1 (5 bases). V was shortened by 2 bases and J by 7 bases, with 17 bases between the two germline ends. The germline V gene has CDR1 LGHDT and CDR2 YNNKEL (reference sequence). This CDR3 comprises 15 residues. CDR3 DNA sequence: TGTGCCAGCAGCCAACCCCGGCTAGGGGAGGGTGAAGCTTTCTTT. Its translation is CASSQPRLGEGEAFF.

The table lists this clone with a few counts. The chain employs TRBV30 and TRBJ1-1, with a weak D call TRBD1 (6 bases). With 2 bases removed from V and 1 base from J, the gap between germline ends came to 8 bases. Germline CDR1 is GTSNPN and CDR2 is SVGIG (reference sequence). The CDR3 consists of 13 residues. In DNA, the CDR3 is TGTGCCTGGAGTCAGACAGGGAACACTGAAGCTTTCTTT. Translating it yields CAWSQTGNTEAFF. Full variable domain (missing parts from reference TRBV30 and TRBJ1-1): SQTIHQWPATLVQPVGSPLSLECTVEGTSNPNLYWYRQAAGRGLQLLFYSVGIGQISSEVPQNLSASRPQDRQFILSSKKLLLSDSGFYLCAWSQTGNTEAFFGQGTRLTVV.

The chain couples TRBV18 to TRBJ2-2; 9 bases agree with TRBD1. V shed 2 bases and J 6 bases; nucleotides not matched to a gene: 4. The CDR3 extends over 15 amino acids. Germline V gives CDR1 KGHSH, CDR2 LQKENI. CDR3 sequence: CASSPRDRASGELFF. The CDR3 bases are TGTGCCAGCTCACCAAGGGACAGGGCCTCCGGGGAGCTGTTTTTT.

CDR3 protein: CAISEVSGLYEQYF. In nucleotides, the CDR3 is TGTGCCATCAGTGAGGTCAGCGGACTCTACGAGCAGTACTTC. V gene TRBV10-3 combines with J gene TRBJ2-7; TRBD2 is a possible D gene (5 bases). Germline V gene data show CDR1 as ENHRY and CDR2 as SYGVKD. Trimming cost V 2 bases and J 3 bases, with 11 bases left between them. The CDR3 spans 14 residues.

The chain employs TRBV9 and TRBJ2-1; D perhaps matches TRBD1 (6 bases). Looked up from germline, CDR1 is SGDLS and CDR2 is YYNGEE. The V gene lost 4 bases and the J gene lost 1 base, with 12 bases spanning the gap. The CDR3 is 15 amino acids. CDR3 nucleotide sequence: TGTGCCAGCAGCTCCCTCGGACAGTCCTACAATGAGCAGTTCTTC. Translated, it gives CASSSLGQSYNEQFF.

The rearrangement uses TRBV5-1 and TRBJ1-1; 8 nucleotides align to TRBD1. CDR1 is SGHRS, CDR2 YFSETQ, per germline. The CDR3 loop spans 13 amino acids. With V trimmed by 2 bases and J by 4 bases, 1 base remained unmatched. Here the CDR3 DNA reads TGCGCCAGCAGCTTCGGACAGGGCACTGAAGCTTTCTTT. Translated, it gives CASSFGQGTEAFF.

The CDR3 sequence: CASSELSGYTGELFF. The CDR3 nucleotides read TGTGCCAGCAGTGAGCTTAGCGGTTACACCGGGGAGCTGTTTTTT. The chain combines TRBV2 with TRBJ2-2, with D maybe TRBD2 (6 bases). The CDR3 runs to 15 residues. The germline CDR1 and CDR2 sequences are SNHLY and FYNNEI. The germline V and J ends were trimmed by 3 bases and 3 bases, with 11 bases remaining between them.

Note on this clone: This sample includes further DNA sequences coding for the same CDR3. This rearrangement joins TRBV10-3 to TRBJ1-1, with TRBD1 matching over 8 bases. J was trimmed by 1 base and V by 6 bases; bases with no gene match: 4. Germline V gives CDR1 ENHRY, CDR2 SYGVKD. CDR3 size: 14 residues. This CDR3 is CAISFTGGNTEAFF. The CDR3 DNA sequence: TGTGCCATCAGCTTTACAGGGGGGAACACTGAAGCTTTCTTT.

V gene TRBV6-5 combines with J gene TRBJ2-3, with 7 bases matching TRBD2. This CDR3 comprises 14 residues. Germline CDR1 reads MNHEY; CDR2 reads SVGAGI. Trimming cost V 10 bases and J 0 bases; bases outside gene matches: 7. This chain's CDR3 is CATLRGTSTDTQYF. The CDR3 DNA reads TGTGCCACCCTGCGGGGGACTAGCACAGATACGCAGTATTTT.

The chain combines TRBV11-2 with TRBJ2-3; 8 nucleotides align to TRBD1. The CDR3 covers 13 residues. V gave up 5 bases and J gave up 4 bases; unmatched junction bases: 2. The germline CDR1 and CDR2 sequences are SGHAT and FQNNGV. CDR3: CASSTQGADTQYF. In DNA, the CDR3 is TGTGCCAGCAGCACACAGGGGGCAGATACGCAGTATTTT.

In this sample, this clone turned up a few times. The chain is built from TRBV5-1 and TRBJ1-5; D might be TRBD1 (5 bases). Germline assignment: CDR1 SGHRS and CDR2 YFSETQ. Trimming stripped 5 bases from V and 0 bases from J, with 9 bases between. The CDR3 sequence is 14 residues long. This CDR3 is CASRPDSSNQPQHF. The CDR3, as DNA: TGCGCCAGCAGGCCCGACAGTAGCAATCAGCCCCAGCATTTT.

In this sample, this clone turned up a few times. This chain joins TRBV24-1 and TRBJ1-2; TRBD1 is a possible D gene (5 bases). The length of the CDR3 is 13 residues. V shed 5 bases and J shed 4 bases, with 10 bases lying between them. CDR1 and CDR2 from the germline V gene are KGHDR and SFDVKD. The CDR3 bases are TGTGCCACCAGTGGGGGGGATAGCTATGGCTACACCTTC. Translation: CATSGGDSYGYTF.

The gene calls are TRBV5-4 and TRBJ2-1; 15 bases match TRBD2. The CDR3 runs 16 residues. The V segment lost 4 bases and the J segment 4 bases; nucleotides outside the gene matches: 3. Germline V gives CDR1 SGHNT, CDR2 YYREEE (reference sequence). The CDR3 DNA reads as TGTGCCAGCAGCGTAGGGACTAGCGGGGGGTACAATGAGCAGTTCTTC. Amino acid sequence: CASSVGTSGGYNEQFF.

Written as DNA, the CDR3 is TGTGCCAGCTCACCAGACAGGCCAGCGAACACCGGGGAGCTGTTTTTT. It is translated as CASSPDRPANTGELFF. The chain employs TRBV18 and TRBJ2-2; possible D gene TRBD1, 6 bases. The germline V gene has CDR1 KGHSH and CDR2 LQKENI. V shed 2 bases and J shed 0 bases, with 10 bases lying between them. CDR3 length: 16 amino acids. Drawing the rest from reference TRBV18 and TRBJ2-2, the complete variable domain is NAGVMQNPRHLVRRRGQEARLRCSPMKGHSHVYWYRQLPEEGLKFMVYLQKENIIDESGMPKERFSAEFPKEGPSILRIQQVVRGDSAAYFCASSPDRPANTGELFFGEGSRLTVL.

The rearrangement uses TRBV2 and TRBJ2-5; 8 bases are shared with TRBD2. Trimming removed 7 bases from V and 1 base from J; junction bases left unmatched: 5. The germline V gene encodes CDR1 SNHLY and CDR2 FYNNEI. There are 14 residues in the CDR3. CDR3 sequence (DNA): TGTGCCAGCAATGGCGGGGGGACCCAAGAGACCCAGTACTTC. Residues: CASNGGGTQETQYF.

The rearrangement links TRBV9 to TRBJ2-5; tentative D call: TRBD1 (6 bases). V lost 4 bases, J lost 7 bases, and 8 bases lay in between. CDR3 length equals 11 residues. Germline V gene data show CDR1 as SGDLS and CDR2 as YYNGEE. CDR3 nucleotide sequence: TGTGCCAGCAGCCAAGGGGGGACCCAGTACTTC. The encoded protein is CASSQGGTQYF. Drawing the rest from reference TRBV9 and TRBJ2-5, the complete variable domain is DSGVTQTPKHLITATGQRVTLRCSPRSGDLSVYWYQQSLDQGLQFLIQYYNGEERAKGNILERFSAQQFPDLHSELNLSSLELGDSALYFCASSQGGTQYFGPGTRLLVL.

The chain recombines TRBV28 with TRBJ2-2; 10 bases agree with TRBD2. The CDR3 has 16 residues. The ends lost 5 bases at V and 5 bases at J; junction bases unmatched: 8. CDR1 and CDR2 from the germline V gene are MDHEN and SYDVKM. The CDR3 DNA sequence: TGTGCCAGCAGTGCCCGACTAGCGGGTGGTACCGGGGAGCTGTTTTTT. Amino acids: CASSARLAGGTGELFF.

The CDR3 nucleotides read TGTGCCAGCAGTTCCCCGGGACAGGGGAATCAGCCCCAGCATTTT. Its translation: CASSSPGQGNQPQHF. The chain joins TRBV28 to TRBJ1-5; 10 positions agree with TRBD1. Germline loops: CDR1 MDHEN, CDR2 SYDVKM. The V gene end was trimmed by 4 bases and the J gene end by 4 bases; junction bases not matched to a gene: 4. This CDR3 comprises 15 residues.

The chain is built from TRBV2 and TRBJ2-1; TRBD2 matches 12 bases. V lost 8 bases and J lost 10; bases outside the gene matches: 12. CDR1 SNHLY and CDR2 FYNNEI come from the germline V gene. The CDR3 totals 15 residues. This CDR3 reads CASVTQAGTSGEQFF. The DNA for the CDR3 is TGTGCCAGCGTAACCCAGGCCGGGACTAGCGGGGAGCAGTTCTTC.

The chain carries TRBV6-1 and TRBJ2-7, with 15 bases matching TRBD2. The germline CDR1 and CDR2 sequences are MNHNS and SASEGT. This CDR3 is built from 16 residues. Unmatched junction bases numbered 0, after V lost 1 base and J lost 2 bases. CDR3 in DNA: TGTGCCAGCAGTGAAGGGACTAGCGGGGGGGCCTACGAGCAGTACGTC. Protein sequence: CASSEGTSGGAYEQYV.

This clone was found once. The chain has TRBV18 and TRBJ1-2, with D perhaps matching TRBD1 (5 bases). The germline V and J ends were trimmed by 3 bases and 8 bases, with 19 bases remaining between them. The CDR3 sequence is 15 residues long. The germline V gene encodes CDR1 KGHSH and CDR2 LQKENI. Here the CDR3 DNA reads TGTGCCAGCTCACCGAACGTCGGCAGGGCCGGAGGCTACACCTTC. It translates to CASSPNVGRAGGYTF.

This clone came up a few times. One end of the junction is discordant with germline, which a read error may explain. V gene TRBV27 combines with J gene TRBJ1-1, with D possibly TRBD1 on 5 matching bases. The length of the CDR3 is 15 residues. Germline V gene data show CDR1 as MNHEY and CDR2 as SMNVEV (reference sequence). CDR3 sequence (DNA): TGTGCCAGCAGTCCCCGCCGAGCAGGGAACGCTGAAGCTTTCTTT. It translates to CASSPRRAGNAEAFF.

The chain carries TRBV19 and TRBJ1-2; possibly TRBD1 for D (5 bases). CDR3 length: 14 amino acids. Per the germline V gene, CDR1 is LNHDA and CDR2 is SQIVND (reference sequence). Trimming stripped 8 bases from V and 8 bases from J, with 21 bases between. The CDR3 protein is CASGDGRGTFGYTF. CDR3 bases: TGTGCCAGTGGTGACGGGAGGGGTACTTTCGGCTACACCTTC.

The V and J genes are TRBV5-1 and TRBJ1-1; 10 bases line up with TRBD1. The CDR3 extends over 16 amino acids. The germline CDR1 and CDR2 sequences are SGHRS and YFSETQ. V was clipped by 0 bases and J by 1 base; unmatched bases: 3. The CDR3 protein is CASSLDRTGGNTEAFF. As DNA, the CDR3 is TGCGCCAGCAGCTTGGATAGGACAGGGGGGAACACTGAAGCTTTCTTT.

This clone turned up a few times. The rearrangement links TRBV4-2 to TRBJ1-3, with 9 nucleotides matching TRBD1. V was pared by 0 bases and J by 0 bases, with 15 bases of the junction left unmatched. Germline assignment: CDR1 LGHNA and CDR2 YNFKEQ. The CDR3 runs to 21 residues. CDR3 coding DNA: TGTGCCAGCAGCCAAGAACCCCTTCGACAGGGGGTGTTGAGCTCTGGAAACACCATATATTTT. Its protein is CASSQEPLRQGVLSSGNTIYF.

This chain connects TRBV11-2 to TRBJ2-3; no clear D. V was shortened by 5 bases and J by 6 bases, with 9 bases between the two germline ends. The CDR3 is 12 residues long. Germline values: CDR1 SGHAT, CDR2 FQNNGV. Here the CDR3 DNA reads TGTGCCAGCAGCCCCATTAGTGATACGCAGTATTTT. Its translation: CASSPISDTQYF.

The chain uses TRBV7-2 and TRBJ2-3; D is uncertain. The CDR3 is made up of 12 amino acids. Germline CDR1 reads SGHTA; CDR2 reads FQGNSA. Trimming removed 5 bases at V and 6 bases at J, with 9 bases between. Here the CDR3 reads CASSQYEDTQYF. Here the CDR3 DNA reads TGTGCCAGCAGCCAATACGAGGATACGCAGTATTTT.

CDR3 loop: CASSVGTSGANTGELFF. For the CDR3, the DNA is TGTGCCAGCAGCGTTGGGACTAGCGGAGCGAACACCGGGGAGCTGTTTTTT. V usage is TRBV9 and J usage is TRBJ2-2, with 11 nucleotides matching TRBD2. This CDR3 has 17 residues. V gave up 2 bases and J gave up 0 bases; unmatched junction bases: 3. Germline CDR1 is SGDLS and CDR2 is YYNGEE.